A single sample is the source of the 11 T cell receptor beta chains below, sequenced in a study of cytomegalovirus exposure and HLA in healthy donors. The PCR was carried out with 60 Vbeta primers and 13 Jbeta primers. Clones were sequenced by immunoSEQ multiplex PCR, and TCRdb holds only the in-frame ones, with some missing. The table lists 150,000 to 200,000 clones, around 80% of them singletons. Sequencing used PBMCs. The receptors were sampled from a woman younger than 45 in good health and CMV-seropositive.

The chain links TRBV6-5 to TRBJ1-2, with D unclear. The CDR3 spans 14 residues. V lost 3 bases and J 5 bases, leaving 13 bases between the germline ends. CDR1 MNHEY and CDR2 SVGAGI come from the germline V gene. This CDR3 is CASSYTQRDYGYTF. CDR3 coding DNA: TGTGCCAGCAGTTATACCCAACGAGATTATGGCTACACCTTC.

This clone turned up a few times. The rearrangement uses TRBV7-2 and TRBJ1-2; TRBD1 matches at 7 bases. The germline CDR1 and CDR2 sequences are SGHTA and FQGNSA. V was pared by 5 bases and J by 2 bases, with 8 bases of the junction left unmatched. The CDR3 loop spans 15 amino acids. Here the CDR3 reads CASSVYGQVNYGYTF. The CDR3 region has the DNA TGTGCCAGCAGCGTCTACGGACAGGTGAACTATGGCTACACCTTC.

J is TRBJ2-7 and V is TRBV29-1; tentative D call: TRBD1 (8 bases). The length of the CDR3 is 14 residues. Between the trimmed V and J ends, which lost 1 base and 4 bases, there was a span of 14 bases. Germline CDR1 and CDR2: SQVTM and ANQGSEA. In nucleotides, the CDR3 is TGCAGCGTTGAAGCCTTACAGGGGGGGTACGAGCAGTACTTC. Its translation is CSVEALQGGYEQYF.

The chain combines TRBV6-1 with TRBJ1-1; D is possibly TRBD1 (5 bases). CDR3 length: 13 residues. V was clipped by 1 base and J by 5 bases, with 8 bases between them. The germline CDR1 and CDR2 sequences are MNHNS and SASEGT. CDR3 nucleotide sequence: TGTGCCAGCAGTGAAGAGGGGTGGACTGAAGCTTTCTTT. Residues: CASSEEGWTEAFF.

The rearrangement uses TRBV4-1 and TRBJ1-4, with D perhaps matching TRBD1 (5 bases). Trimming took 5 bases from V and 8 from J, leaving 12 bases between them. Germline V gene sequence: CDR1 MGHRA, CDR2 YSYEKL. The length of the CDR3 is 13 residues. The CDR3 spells CASSGGEAEKLFF. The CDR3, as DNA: TGCGCCAGCAGCGGGGGGGAGGCAGAAAAACTGTTTTTT.

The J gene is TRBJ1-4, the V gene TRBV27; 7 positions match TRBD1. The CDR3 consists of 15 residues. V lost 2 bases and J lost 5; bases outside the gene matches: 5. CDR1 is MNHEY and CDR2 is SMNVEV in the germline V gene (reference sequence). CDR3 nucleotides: TGTGCCAGCAGTTTAACAGGGGCCCTAAATGAAAAACTGTTTTTT. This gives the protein CASSLTGALNEKLFF.

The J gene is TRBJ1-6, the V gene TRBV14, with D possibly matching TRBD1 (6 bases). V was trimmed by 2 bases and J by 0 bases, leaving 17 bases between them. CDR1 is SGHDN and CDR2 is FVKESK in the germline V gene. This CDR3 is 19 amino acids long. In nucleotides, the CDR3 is TGTGCCAGCAGCCAACACCGGGACACGATAAGCTCCTATAATTCACCCCTCCACTTT. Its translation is CASSQHRDTISSYNSPLHF. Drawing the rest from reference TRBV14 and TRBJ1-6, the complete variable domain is EAGVTQFPSHSVIEKGQTVTLRCDPISGHDNLYWYRRVMGKEIKFLLHFVKESKQDESGMPNNRFLAERTGGTYSTLKVQPAELEDSGVYFCASSQHRDTISSYNSPLHFGNGTRLTVT.

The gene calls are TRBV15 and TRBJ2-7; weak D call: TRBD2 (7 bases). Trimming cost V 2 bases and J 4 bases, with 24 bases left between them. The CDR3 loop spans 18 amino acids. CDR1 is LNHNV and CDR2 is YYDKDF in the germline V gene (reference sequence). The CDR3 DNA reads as TGTGCCACCAGCAGAACTGGTGGGGAGGGGGTGGGGGCGTACGAGCAGTACTTC. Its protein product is CATSRTGGEGVGAYEQYF. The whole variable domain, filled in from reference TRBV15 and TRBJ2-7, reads DAMVIQNPRYQVTQFGKPVTLSCSQTLNHNVMYWYQQKSSQAPKLLFHYYDKDFNNEADTPDNFQSRRPNTSFCFLDIRSPGLGDTAMYLCATSRTGGEGVGAYEQYFGPGTRLTVT.

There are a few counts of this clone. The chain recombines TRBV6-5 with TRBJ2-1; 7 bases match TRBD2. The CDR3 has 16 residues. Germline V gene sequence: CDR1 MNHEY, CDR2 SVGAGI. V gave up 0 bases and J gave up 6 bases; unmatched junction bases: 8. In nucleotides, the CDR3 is TGTGCCAGCAGTTACTCGACAAGCGGGGCACTCAATGAGCAGTTCTTC. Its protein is CASSYSTSGALNEQFF.

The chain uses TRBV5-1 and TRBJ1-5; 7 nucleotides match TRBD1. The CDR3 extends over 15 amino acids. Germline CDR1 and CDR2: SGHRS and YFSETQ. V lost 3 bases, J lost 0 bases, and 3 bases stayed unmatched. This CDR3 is CASSYRGDSNQPQHF. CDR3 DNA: TGCGCCAGCAGCTACAGGGGCGATAGCAATCAGCCCCAGCATTTT.

In nucleotides, the CDR3 is TGTGCCAGTAGTCCCGCAGGGAACACTGAAGCTTTCTTT. Its translation: CASSPAGNTEAFF. The genes are TRBV19 and TRBJ1-1; no reliable D call. This CDR3 has 13 amino acids. Trimming pared 5 bases from V and 1 base from J, leaving 8 bases between. CDR1 is LNHDA, CDR2 SQIVND, per germline (reference sequence). The full variable domain, rest sourced from reference TRBV19 and TRBJ1-1, is DGGITQSPKYLFRKEGQNVTLSCEQNLNHDAMYWYRQDPGQGLRLIYYSQIVNDFQKGDIAEGYSVSREKKESFPLTVTSAQKNPTAFYLCASSPAGNTEAFFGQGTRLTVV.